This paragraph covers one T cell receptor beta chain sequence. Its antigen is still unknown. Assay used: immunoSEQ multiplex PCR; TCRdb lists only in-frame clones, some missing. This sample yields approximately 4,200 clones, of which 70% to 85% are seen a single time; about 20% belongs to the top ten. V lost 4 bases, J lost 1 base, and 5 bases stayed unmatched. The V gene's germline CDR1 is MGHDK and CDR2 SYGVNS. The CDR3 extends over 15 amino acids. Blood collection times were about day -28 and days 30, 100, 180 posttransplant. These data are taken from a study of T cell clonotyping in hematopoietic cell transplantation. Whole-study findings and limits: Cells were unsorted, so CD4 and CD8 contributions were not separated.

Sequencing was performed on peripheral blood mononuclear cells, taken 180 days after allogeneic stem cell transplant. The chain combines TRBV25-1 with TRBJ2-5; 8 bases are a match to TRBD1. This receptor was obtained from a male patient in his sixties who had an allogeneic stem cell transplant from an unrelated donor, so T cells may come from the graft donor. Some clones in this sample may be carry-over from other donors' samples. The DNA of the CDR3 is TGTGCCAGCAGTGCTGGACAGGGCCTCCAAGAGACCCAGTACTTC. Translated, it gives CASSAGQGLQETQYF.